This T cell receptor (beta chain) derives from a study of shared clonotypes between healthy human individuals. TCRdb keeps only in-frame clones here, not all; method: immunoSEQ multiplex PCR. Found here are over a million clones, 70% to 80% of them singletons; the top ten hold 0.5% to 0.65%. Division of CD4+ cells produced a CD45RA+ naive subset and a CD45RA-negative memory subset. The sequence derives from a man younger than 35 in good health. Some clones in this sample may be carry-over from other donors' samples. Sequencing input: memory CD4+ T cells from PBMCs. Documented subset: CD45RA-negative fraction.

The CDR3 loop reads CASSMSWGTGELFF. For the CDR3, the DNA is TGTGCCAGTAGTATGTCATGGGGGACCGGGGAGCTGTTTTTT. The chain couples TRBV19 to TRBJ2-2, with D tentatively TRBD1 or TRBD2 (5 bases each). The germline gives CDR1 LNHDA, CDR2 SQIVND (reference sequence). This CDR3 is 14 amino acids long. V gave up 3 bases and J gave up 5 bases, with 10 bases separating them.